This TCR beta chain was sequenced for a study of blood T cell repertoires in COVID-19. Turning to the study itself: COVID-19 samples collected from the United States, Italy and Spain covered acute and convalescent phases. Nucleic acid was either cDNA or gDNA, and it came from T cells, B-cell-depleted T cells, or PBMCs.

Original processing notes: How many nucleated cells were present was estimated from reference gene primer amplification. The assay was immunoSEQ multiplex PCR, and TCRdb's table has in-frame clones only and misses some. V and J calls and clone size are copied from that table; D and trimming were computed from the DNA. Of some 290,000 clones in the sample, about 85% were seen once. The germline gives CDR1 SQVTM, CDR2 ANQGSEA. The CDR3 has 12 amino acids. V was pared by 6 bases and J by 3 bases, with 4 bases of the junction left unmatched. What was sequenced was peripheral blood. The genes are TRBV29-1 and TRBJ2-7; 8 bases map to TRBD1. The receptor was derived from a man between 18 and 35 years old with active or convalescent COVID-19. Here the CDR3 DNA reads TGCAGCGTCTGGACAGGGATCTACGAGCAGTACTTC. Its protein is CSVWTGIYEQYF.